The clone carrying this T cell receptor beta chain was seen only a few times. Regions amplified from RNA transcripts were the TCR beta CDR3 regions. The HTBI primer set drove a first-round RT-PCR of the TCR CDR3. TCRdb itself ran the multiplex PCR reads through MiXCR, one entry per CDR3 protein. Of more than 500,000 distinct CDR3 sequences in the sample, 12% to 15% were seen once. This sample was included in a study of T cells in Graves' hyperthyroidism and ophthalmopathy. Trimming removed 5 bases from V and 4 bases from J, with 20 bases in between. Looked up from germline, CDR1 is DFQATT and CDR2 is SNEGSKA (reference sequence). The CDR3 has 16 amino acids.

This chain connects TRBV20-1 to TRBJ2-2; D perhaps matches TRBD1 (6 bases). Sequencing was carried out using blood. This clonotype was sampled from a woman between 40 and 55 years old with Graves' hyperthyroidism. The CDR3 coding sequence is TGCAGTGCTCCCTCGGAGACAGGACTGAGCACCGGGGAGCTGTTTTTT. Its protein is CSAPSETGLSTGELFF.